This TCR beta chain originates from a study of blood T cell repertoires in COVID-19. About the research overall: Whether acute or convalescent, the COVID-19 samples came from the United States, Italy and Spain. PBMCs, B-cell-depleted T cells, or T cells were the source of the cDNA or gDNA that made up the material.

Per the study methods: Reference gene primer amplification gave estimated nucleated cell counts. Here immunoSEQ multiplex PCR was the method, and the copy in TCRdb shows in-frame clones only, minus some. V and J calls and clone size are as listed in that table; D and trimming were resolved from the DNA. The sample shows some 410,000 clones, over 75% of them seen only once. The V gene lost 0 bases and the J gene lost 3 bases, with 6 bases spanning the gap. Germline values: CDR1 SGHTA, CDR2 FQGNSA. The CDR3 runs to 13 residues. Adults between roughly 18 and 89 years of age took part from fewer than 30 US areas.

The sequence derives from a woman under 40 with acute COVID-19. Sequenced: PBMCs or T cells enriched from blood (not recorded which). The rearrangement links TRBV7-2 to TRBJ2-7; no firm D call. The CDR3 DNA reads as TGTGCCAGCAGCTTAGCACAAAGCTACGAGCAGTACTTC. Amino acids: CASSLAQSYEQYF.